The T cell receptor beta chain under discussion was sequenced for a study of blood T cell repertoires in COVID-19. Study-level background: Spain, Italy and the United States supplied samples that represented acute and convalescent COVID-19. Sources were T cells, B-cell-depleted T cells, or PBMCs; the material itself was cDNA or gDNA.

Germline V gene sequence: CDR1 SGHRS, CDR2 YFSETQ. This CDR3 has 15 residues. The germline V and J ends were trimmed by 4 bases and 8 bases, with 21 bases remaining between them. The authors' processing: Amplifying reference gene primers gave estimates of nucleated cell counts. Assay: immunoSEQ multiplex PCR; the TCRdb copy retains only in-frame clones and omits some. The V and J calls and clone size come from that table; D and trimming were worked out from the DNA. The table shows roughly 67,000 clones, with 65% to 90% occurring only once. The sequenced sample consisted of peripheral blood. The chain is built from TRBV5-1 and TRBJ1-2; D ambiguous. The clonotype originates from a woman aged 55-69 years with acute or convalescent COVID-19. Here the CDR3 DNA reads TGCGCCAGCAGCATTTGGTATCCCGGAGAGGCCGGCTACACCTTC. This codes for CASSIWYPGEAGYTF.